The subject of this entry is one T cell receptor beta chain. Its antigen remains unidentified. This sample stems from a study of T cell responses to AZD1222 COVID-19 vaccine. Study-wide results and caveats: Clonal diversity may have been underestimated in mostly white British donors. Increases in Spike-specific TCR breadth and depth were seen after two AZD1222 doses.

The data were produced by immunoSEQ multiplex PCR, yet TCRdb's version contains in-frame clones alone and is incomplete. Among some 170,000 clones, approximately 90% were seen once, and the ten largest hold around 4.4%. V gave up 3 bases and J gave up 2 bases, with 1 base separating them. CDR3 length equals 11 residues. Germline-derived CDR1 and CDR2 are SGDLS and YYNGEE. The material was peripheral blood, obtained on day 0 of MenACWY control vaccination. This chain joins TRBV9 and TRBJ2-3; D gene unclear. This TCR derives from an adult in good health. CDR3 bases: TGTGCCAGCAGCGCCACAGATACGCAGTATTTT. It codes for CASSATDTQYF. The entire variable domain, with the rest obtained from reference TRBV9 and TRBJ2-3, is as follows: DSGVTQTPKHLITATGQRVTLRCSPRSGDLSVYWYQQSLDQGLQFLIQYYNGEERAKGNILERFSAQQFPDLHSELNLSSLELGDSALYFCASSATDTQYFGPGTRLTVL.